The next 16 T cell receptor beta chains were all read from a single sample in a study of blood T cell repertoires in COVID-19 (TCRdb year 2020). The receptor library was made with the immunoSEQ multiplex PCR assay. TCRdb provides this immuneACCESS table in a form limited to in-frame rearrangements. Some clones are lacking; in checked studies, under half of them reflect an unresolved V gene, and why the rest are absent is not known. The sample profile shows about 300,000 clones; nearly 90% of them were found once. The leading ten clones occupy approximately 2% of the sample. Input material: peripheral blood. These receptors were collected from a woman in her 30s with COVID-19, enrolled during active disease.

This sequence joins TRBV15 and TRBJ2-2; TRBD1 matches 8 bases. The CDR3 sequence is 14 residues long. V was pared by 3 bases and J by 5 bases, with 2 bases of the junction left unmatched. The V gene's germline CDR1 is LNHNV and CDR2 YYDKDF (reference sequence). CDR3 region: CATSRDRETGELFF. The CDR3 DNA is TGTGCCACCAGCAGGGACAGGGAAACCGGGGAGCTGTTTTTT. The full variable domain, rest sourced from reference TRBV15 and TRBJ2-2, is DAMVIQNPRYQVTQFGKPVTLSCSQTLNHNVMYWYQQKSSQAPKLLFHYYDKDFNNEADTPDNFQSRRPNTSFCFLDIRSPGLGDTAMYLCATSRDRETGELFFGEGSRLTVL.

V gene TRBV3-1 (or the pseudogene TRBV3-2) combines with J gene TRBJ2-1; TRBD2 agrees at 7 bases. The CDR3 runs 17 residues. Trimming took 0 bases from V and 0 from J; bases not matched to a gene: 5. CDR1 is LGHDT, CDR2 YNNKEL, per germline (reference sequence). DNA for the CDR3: TGTGCCAGCAGCCAAGAGAGGTTAGCGGGCTCCTACAATGAGCAGTTCTTC. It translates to CASSQERLAGSYNEQFF.

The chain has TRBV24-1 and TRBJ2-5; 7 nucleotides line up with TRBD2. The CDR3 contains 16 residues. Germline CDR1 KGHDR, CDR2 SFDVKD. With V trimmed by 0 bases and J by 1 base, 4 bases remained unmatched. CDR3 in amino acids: CATSDLGLAAQETQYF. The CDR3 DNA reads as TGTGCCACCAGTGATTTGGGCCTAGCGGCCCAAGAGACCCAGTACTTC.

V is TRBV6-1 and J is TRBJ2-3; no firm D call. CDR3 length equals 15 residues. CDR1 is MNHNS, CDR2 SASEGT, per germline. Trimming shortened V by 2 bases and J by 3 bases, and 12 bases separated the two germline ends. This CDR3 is CASSEQAALTDTQYF. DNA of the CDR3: TGTGCCAGCAGTGAACAGGCAGCCTTAACAGATACGCAGTATTTT.

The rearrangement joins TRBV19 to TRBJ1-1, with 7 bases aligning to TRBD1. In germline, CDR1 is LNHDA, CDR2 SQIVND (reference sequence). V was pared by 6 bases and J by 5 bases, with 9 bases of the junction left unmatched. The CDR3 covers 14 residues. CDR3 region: CASSPTGAGTEAFF. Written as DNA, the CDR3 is TGTGCCAGTAGCCCTACAGGGGCTGGTACTGAAGCTTTCTTT.

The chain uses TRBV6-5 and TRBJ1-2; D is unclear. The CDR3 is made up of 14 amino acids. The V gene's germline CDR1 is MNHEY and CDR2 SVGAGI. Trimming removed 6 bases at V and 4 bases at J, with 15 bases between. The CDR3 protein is CASRPLRELYGYTF. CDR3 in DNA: TGTGCCAGCAGACCGCTCCGGGAGCTCTATGGCTACACCTTC.

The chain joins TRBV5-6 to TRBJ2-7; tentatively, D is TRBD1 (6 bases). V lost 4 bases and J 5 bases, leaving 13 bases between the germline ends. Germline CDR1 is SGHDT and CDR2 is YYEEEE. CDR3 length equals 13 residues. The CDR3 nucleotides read TGTGCCAGCAGCCGGGTCACAGGGAACGAGCAGTACTTC. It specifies CASSRVTGNEQYF.

CDR3 loop: CASSPAAGVLTDTQYF. The CDR3 region has the DNA TGTGCCAGTAGTCCCGCGGCAGGGGTCCTCACAGATACGCAGTATTTT. This sequence joins TRBV19 and TRBJ2-3, with D possibly TRBD1 on 6 matching bases. The CDR3 length is 16 residues. Germline values: CDR1 LNHDA, CDR2 SQIVND (reference sequence). The ends were cut back, 5 bases at V and 2 bases at J, with 17 bases in the middle.

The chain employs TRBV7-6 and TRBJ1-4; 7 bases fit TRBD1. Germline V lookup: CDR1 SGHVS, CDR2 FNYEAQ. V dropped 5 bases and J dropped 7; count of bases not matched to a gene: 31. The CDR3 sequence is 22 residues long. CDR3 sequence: CASSQGVFGGATGARLREKLFF. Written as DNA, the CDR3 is TGTGCCAGCAGCCAGGGTGTATTCGGGGGGGCAACAGGGGCAAGGCTCCGTGAAAAACTGTTTTTT. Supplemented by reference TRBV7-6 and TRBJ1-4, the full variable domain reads GAGVSQSPRYKVTKRGQDVALRCDPISGHVSLYWYRQALGQGPEFLTYFNYEAQQDKSGLPNDRFSAERPEGSISTLTIQRTEQRDSAMYRCASSQGVFGGATGARLREKLFFGSGTQLSVL.

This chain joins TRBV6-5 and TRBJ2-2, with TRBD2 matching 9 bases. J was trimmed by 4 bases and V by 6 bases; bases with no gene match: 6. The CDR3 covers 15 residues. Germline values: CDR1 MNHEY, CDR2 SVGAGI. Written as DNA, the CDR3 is TGTGCCAGCAGGTCGGAGGGACTAGCCACCGGGGAGCTGTTTTTT. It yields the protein CASRSEGLATGELFF.

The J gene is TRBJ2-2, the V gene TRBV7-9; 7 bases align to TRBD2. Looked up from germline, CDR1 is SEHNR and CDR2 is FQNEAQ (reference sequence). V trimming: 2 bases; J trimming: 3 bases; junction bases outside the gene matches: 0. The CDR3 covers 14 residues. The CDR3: CASSLLADTGELFF. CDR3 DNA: TGTGCCAGCAGCTTACTAGCGGACACCGGGGAGCTGTTTTTT.

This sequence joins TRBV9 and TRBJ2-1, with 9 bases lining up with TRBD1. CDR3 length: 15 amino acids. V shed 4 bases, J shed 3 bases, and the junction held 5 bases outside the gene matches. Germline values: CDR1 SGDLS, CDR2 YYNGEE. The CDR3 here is CASSLTGGNYNEQFF. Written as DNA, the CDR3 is TGTGCCAGCAGCCTGACAGGGGGTAACTACAATGAGCAGTTCTTC. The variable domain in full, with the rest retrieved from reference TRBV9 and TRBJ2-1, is DSGVTQTPKHLITATGQRVTLRCSPRSGDLSVYWYQQSLDQGLQFLIQYYNGEERAKGNILERFSAQQFPDLHSELNLSSLELGDSALYFCASSLTGGNYNEQFFGPGTRLTVL.

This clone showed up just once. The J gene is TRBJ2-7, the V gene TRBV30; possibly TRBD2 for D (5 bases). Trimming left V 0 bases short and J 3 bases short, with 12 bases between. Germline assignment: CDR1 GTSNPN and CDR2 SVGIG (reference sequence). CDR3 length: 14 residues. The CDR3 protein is CAWSVGPGSYEQYF. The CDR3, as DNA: TGTGCCTGGAGTGTAGGTCCGGGGAGCTACGAGCAGTACTTC.

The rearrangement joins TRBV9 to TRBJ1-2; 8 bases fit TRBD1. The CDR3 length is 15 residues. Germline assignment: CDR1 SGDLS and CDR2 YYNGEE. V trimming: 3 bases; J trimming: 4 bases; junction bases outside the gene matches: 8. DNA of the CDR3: TGTGCCAGCAGCGGGGACAGGCTGAATCCCTATGGCTACACCTTC. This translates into CASSGDRLNPYGYTF. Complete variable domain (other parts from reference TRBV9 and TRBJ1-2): DSGVTQTPKHLITATGQRVTLRCSPRSGDLSVYWYQQSLDQGLQFLIQYYNGEERAKGNILERFSAQQFPDLHSELNLSSLELGDSALYFCASSGDRLNPYGYTFGSGTRLTVV.

The DNA of the CDR3 is TGTGCCAGCAGTTACGGGGAGGTGGATACGCAGTATTTT. Translated, it gives CASSYGEVDTQYF. The chain has TRBV6-5 and TRBJ2-3, with a tentative D call TRBD2 (6 bases). The V end lost 2 bases, the J end lost 6 bases, and 9 bases lay between the germline ends. Germline assignment: CDR1 MNHEY and CDR2 SVGAGI. CDR3 length: 13 residues.

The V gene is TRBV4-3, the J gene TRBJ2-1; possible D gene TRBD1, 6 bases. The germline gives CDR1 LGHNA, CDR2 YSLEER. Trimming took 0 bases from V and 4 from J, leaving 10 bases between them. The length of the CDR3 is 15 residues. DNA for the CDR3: TGCGCCAGCAGCCAAGATCAGAGGGGGTACAATGAGCAGTTCTTC. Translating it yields CASSQDQRGYNEQFF.